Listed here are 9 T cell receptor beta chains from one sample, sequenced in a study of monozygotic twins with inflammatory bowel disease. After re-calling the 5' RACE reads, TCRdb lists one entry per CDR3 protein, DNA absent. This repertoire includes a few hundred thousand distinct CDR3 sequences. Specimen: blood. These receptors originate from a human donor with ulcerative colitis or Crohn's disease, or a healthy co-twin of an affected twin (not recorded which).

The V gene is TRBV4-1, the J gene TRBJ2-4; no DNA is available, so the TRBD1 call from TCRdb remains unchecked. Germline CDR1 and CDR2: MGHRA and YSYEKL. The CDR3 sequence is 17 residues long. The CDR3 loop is CASSQDPGPGGENIQYF.

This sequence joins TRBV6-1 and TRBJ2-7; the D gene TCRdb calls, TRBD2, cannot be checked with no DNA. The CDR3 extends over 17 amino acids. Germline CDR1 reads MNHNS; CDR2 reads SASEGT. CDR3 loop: CASVSLANPVRAYEQYF.

CDR3 amino acids: CASSYNLAKNIQYF. The J gene is TRBJ2-4, the V gene TRBV10-2. Germline V lookup: CDR1 WSHSY, CDR2 SAAADI. The CDR3 length is 14 residues.

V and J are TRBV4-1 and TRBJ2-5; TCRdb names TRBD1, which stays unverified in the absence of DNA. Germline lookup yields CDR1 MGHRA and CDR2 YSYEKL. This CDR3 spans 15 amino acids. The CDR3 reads CASSHADRGEETQYF.

CDR3 amino acids: CASSRLAGEDTQYF. The chain recombines TRBV5-1 with TRBJ2-3; TCRdb calls TRBD2, which cannot be checked without DNA. Looked up from germline, CDR1 is SGHRS and CDR2 is YFSETQ. The CDR3 length is 14 residues.

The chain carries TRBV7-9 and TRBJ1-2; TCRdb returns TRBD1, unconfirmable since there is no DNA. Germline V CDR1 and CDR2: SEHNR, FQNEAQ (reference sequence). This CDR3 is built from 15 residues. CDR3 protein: CASSLTQGSTLGYTF. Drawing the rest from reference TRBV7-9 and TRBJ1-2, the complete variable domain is DTGVSQNPRHKITKRGQNVTFRCDPISEHNRLYWYRQTLGQGPEFLTYFQNEAQLEKSRLLSDRFSAERPKGSFSTLEIQRTEQGDSAMYLCASSLTQGSTLGYTFGSGTRLTVV.

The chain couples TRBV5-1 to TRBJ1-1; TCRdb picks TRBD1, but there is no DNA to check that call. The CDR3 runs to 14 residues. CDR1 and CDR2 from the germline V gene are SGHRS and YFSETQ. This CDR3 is CASSATDGATEAFF.

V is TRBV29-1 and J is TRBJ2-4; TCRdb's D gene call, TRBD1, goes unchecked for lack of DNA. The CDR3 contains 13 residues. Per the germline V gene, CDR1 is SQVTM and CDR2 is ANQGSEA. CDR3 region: CSVATQGGNIQYF. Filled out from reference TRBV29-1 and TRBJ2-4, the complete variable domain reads SAVISQKPSRDICQRGTSLTIQCQVDSQVTMMFWYRQQPGQSLTLIATANQGSEATYESGFVIDKFPISRPNLTFSTLTVSNMSPEDSSIYLCSVATQGGNIQYFGAGTRLSVL.

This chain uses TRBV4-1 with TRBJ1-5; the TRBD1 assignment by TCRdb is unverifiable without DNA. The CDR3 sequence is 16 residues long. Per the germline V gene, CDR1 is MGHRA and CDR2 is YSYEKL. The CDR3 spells CASSQPTGFSNQPQHF.